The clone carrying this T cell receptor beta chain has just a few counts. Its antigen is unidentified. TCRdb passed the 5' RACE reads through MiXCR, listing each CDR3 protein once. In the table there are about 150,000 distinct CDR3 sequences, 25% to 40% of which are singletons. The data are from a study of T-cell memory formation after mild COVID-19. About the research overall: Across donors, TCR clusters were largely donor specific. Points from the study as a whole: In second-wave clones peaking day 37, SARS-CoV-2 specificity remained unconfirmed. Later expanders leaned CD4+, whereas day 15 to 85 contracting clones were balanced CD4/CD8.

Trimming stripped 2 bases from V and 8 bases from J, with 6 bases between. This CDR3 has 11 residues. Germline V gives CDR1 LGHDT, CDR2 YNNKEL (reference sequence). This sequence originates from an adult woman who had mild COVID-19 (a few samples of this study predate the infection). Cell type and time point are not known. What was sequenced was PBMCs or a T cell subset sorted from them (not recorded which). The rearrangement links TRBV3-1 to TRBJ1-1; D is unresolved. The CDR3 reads CASSQKEEAFF. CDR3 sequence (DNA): TGTGCCAGCAGCCAAAAGGAAGAAGCTTTCTTT. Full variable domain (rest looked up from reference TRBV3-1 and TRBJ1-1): DTAVSQTPKYLVTQMGNDKSIKCEQNLGHDTMYWYKQDSKKFLKIMFSYNNKELIINETVPNRFSPKSPDKAHLNLHINSLELGDSAVYFCASSQKEEAFFGQGTRLTVV.